This TCR beta chain was sequenced during a study of blood T cells in healthy people across ages. With a J-beta primer mix and a sample-barcoded 5' primer, a second PCR ran about 7 to 12 cycles. Each of the samples gave a minimum of 2.5 million paired-end reads that contained CDR3. TCRdb itself ran the 5' RACE reads through MiXCR, one entry per CDR3 protein. The sample yields fewer than 900,000 distinct CDR3 sequences, 35% to 40% seen once. This CDR3 is 14 amino acids long. Germline V lookup: CDR1 LGHNA, CDR2 YSLEER. Trimming removed 5 bases at V and 2 bases at J, with 11 bases between. This clonotype was seen more than once but under ten times.

This clonotype originated in a man younger than 35 in good health. Sequencing was performed on blood. The V gene is TRBV4-3, the J gene TRBJ2-3, with D possibly being TRBD1 (6 bases). CDR3 sequence: CASSGTGHTDTQYF. The CDR3, as DNA: TGCGCCAGCAGCGGAACGGGACACACAGATACGCAGTATTTT.